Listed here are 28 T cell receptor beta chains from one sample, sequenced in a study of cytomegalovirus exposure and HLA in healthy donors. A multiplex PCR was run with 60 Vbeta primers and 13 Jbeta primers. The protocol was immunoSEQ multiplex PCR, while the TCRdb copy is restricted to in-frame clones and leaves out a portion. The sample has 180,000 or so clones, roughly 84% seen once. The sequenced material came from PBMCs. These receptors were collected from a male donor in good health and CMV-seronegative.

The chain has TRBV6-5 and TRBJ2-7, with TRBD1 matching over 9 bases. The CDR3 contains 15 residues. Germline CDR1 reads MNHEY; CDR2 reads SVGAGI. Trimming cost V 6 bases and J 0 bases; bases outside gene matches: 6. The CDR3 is CASRLGQGFSYEQYF. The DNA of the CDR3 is TGTGCCAGCAGGTTGGGACAGGGTTTCTCCTACGAGCAGTACTTC.

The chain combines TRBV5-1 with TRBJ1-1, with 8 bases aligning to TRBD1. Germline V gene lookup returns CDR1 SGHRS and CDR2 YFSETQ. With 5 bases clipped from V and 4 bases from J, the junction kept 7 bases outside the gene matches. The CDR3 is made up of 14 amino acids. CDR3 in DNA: TGCGCCAGCAGGCTAGACACAGGGGGCACTGAAGCTTTCTTT. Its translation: CASRLDTGGTEAFF.

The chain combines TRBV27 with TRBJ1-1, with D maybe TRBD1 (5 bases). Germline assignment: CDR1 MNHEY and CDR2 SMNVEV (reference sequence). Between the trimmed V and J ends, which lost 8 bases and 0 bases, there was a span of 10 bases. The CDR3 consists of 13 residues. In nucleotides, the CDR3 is TGTGCCAGCGCCACAGGTATGAACACTGAAGCTTTCTTT. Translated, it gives CASATGMNTEAFF.

The CDR3 protein is CASSVATGAPSGYTF. The CDR3, as DNA: TGTGCCAGCAGCGTAGCTACAGGCGCCCCCAGTGGCTACACCTTC. This chain links TRBV9 with TRBJ1-2; TRBD1 might be the D (5 bases). The CDR3 is made up of 15 amino acids. Germline V gene sequence: CDR1 SGDLS, CDR2 YYNGEE. V was cut by 0 bases and J by 7 bases, with 16 bases left in between.

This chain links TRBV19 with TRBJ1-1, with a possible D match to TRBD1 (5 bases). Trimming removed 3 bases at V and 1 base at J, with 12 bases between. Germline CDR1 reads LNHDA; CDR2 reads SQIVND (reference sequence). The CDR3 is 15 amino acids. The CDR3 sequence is CASSIGQGRNTEAFF. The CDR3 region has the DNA TGTGCCAGTAGTATTGGTCAGGGCCGGAACACTGAAGCTTTCTTT.

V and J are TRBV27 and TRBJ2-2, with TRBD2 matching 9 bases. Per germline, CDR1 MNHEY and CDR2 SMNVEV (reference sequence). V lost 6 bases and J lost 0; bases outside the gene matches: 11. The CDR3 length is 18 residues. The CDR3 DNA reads TGTGCCAGCAGCCTCCACGATAGCGGGAGCGCGAACACCGGGGAGCTGTTTTTT. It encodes CASSLHDSGSANTGELFF.

The CDR3 DNA follows: TGCGCCAGCAGCCAAGATCCGGGGGGAGGAGAGACCCAGTACTTC. It translates to CASSQDPGGGETQYF. J is TRBJ2-5 and V is TRBV4-1; TRBD2 matches at 7 bases. The trim removed 0 bases at V and 4 bases at J, leaving 5 bases unmatched. CDR1 is MGHRA and CDR2 is YSYEKL in the germline V gene. The CDR3 has 15 residues.

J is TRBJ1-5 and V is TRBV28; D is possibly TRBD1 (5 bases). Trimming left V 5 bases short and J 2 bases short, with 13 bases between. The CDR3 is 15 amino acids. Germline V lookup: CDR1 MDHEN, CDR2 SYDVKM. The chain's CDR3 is CASSPRGGGNQPQHF. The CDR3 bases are TGTGCCAGCAGTCCCCGGGGGGGTGGCAATCAGCCCCAGCATTTT.

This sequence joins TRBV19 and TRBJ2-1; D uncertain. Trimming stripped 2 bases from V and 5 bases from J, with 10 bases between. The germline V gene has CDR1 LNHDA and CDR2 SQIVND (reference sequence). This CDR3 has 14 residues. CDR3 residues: CASSIIAQNNEQFF. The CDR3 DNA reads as TGTGCCAGTAGTATAATCGCACAGAACAATGAGCAGTTCTTC.

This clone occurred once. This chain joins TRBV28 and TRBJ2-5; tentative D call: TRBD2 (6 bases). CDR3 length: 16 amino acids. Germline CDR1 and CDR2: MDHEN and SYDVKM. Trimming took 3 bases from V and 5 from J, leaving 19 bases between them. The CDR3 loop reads CASSFGTAGGEETQYF. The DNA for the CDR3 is TGTGCCAGCAGTTTTGGAACGGCAGGCGGGGAGGAGACCCAGTACTTC.

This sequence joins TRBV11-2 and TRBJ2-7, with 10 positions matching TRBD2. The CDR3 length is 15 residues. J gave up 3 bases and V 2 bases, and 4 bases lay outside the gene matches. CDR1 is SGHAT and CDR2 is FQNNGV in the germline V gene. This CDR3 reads CASSLSSGSGYEQYF. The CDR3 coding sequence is TGTGCCAGCAGCTTATCTAGCGGGAGTGGCTACGAGCAGTACTTC.

The CDR3 DNA follows: TGTGCCAGCAGCCCGACAGGTTCCGGGGAGCTGTTTTTT. This gives the protein CASSPTGSGELFF. The rearrangement links TRBV6-6 to TRBJ2-2, with a possible D match to TRBD1 (6 bases). The germline V gene encodes CDR1 MNHNY and CDR2 SVGAGI (reference sequence). The ends were cut back, 6 bases at V and 6 bases at J, with 11 bases in the middle. The length of the CDR3 is 13 residues.

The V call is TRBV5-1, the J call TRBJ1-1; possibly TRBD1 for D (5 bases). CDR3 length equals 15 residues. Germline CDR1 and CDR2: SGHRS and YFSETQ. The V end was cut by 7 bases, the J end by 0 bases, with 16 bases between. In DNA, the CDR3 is TGCGCCAGCGCGAAACCGACAGCCTTGAACACTGAAGCTTTCTTT. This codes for CASAKPTALNTEAFF.

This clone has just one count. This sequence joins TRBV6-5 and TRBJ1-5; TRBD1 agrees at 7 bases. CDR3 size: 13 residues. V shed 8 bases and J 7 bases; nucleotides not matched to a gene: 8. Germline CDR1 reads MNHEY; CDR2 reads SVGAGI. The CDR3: CASQPHRGQPQHF. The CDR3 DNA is TGTGCCAGCCAGCCCCACAGGGGCCAGCCCCAGCATTTT.

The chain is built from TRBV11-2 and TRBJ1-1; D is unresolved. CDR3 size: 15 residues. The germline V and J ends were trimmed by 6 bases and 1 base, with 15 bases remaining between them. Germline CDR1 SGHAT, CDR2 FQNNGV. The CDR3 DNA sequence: TGTGCCAGCAGGACGGACGGGGTTACGAACACTGAAGCTTTCTTT. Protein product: CASRTDGVTNTEAFF.

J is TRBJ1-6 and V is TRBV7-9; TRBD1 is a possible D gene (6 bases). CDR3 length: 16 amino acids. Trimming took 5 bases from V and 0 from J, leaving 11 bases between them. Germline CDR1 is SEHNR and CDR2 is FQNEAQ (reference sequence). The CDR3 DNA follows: TGTGCCAGCAGCGCAGACAGGAGCTCCTATAATTCACCCCTCCACTTT. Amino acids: CASSADRSSYNSPLHF.

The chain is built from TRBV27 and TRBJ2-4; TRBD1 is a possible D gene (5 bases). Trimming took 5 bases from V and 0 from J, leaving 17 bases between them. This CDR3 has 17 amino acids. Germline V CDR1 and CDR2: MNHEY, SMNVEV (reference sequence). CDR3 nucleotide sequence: TGTGCCAGCAGTCCGACCTCGACAGTTCTAGCCAAAAACATTCAGTACTTC. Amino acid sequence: CASSPTSTVLAKNIQYF.

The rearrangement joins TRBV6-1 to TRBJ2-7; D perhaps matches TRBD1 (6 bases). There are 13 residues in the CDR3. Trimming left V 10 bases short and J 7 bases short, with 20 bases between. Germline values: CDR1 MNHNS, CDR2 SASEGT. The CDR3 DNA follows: TGTGCCACCCGGGCAGGGGCCCCCTGGGAGCAGTACTTC. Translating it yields CATRAGAPWEQYF.

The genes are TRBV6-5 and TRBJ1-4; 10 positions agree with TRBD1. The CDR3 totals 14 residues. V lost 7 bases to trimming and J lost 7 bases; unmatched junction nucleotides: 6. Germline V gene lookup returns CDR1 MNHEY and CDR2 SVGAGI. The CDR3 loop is CASKGTGAFEKLFF. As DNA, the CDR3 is TGTGCCAGCAAGGGGACAGGGGCTTTTGAAAAACTGTTTTTT.

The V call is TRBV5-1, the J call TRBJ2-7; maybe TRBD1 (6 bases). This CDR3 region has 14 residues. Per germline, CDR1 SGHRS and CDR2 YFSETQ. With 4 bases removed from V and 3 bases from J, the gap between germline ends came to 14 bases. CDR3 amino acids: CASSTDRLGYEQYF. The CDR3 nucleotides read TGCGCCAGCAGCACCGACAGGTTGGGCTACGAGCAGTACTTC.

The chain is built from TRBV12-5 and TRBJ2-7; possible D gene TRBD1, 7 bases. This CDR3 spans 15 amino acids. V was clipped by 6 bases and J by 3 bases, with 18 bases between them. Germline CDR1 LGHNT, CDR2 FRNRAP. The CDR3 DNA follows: TGTGCTAGTGGCAGGGGGGAAGGTCGAGTCTACGAGCAGTACTTC. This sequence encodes CASGRGEGRVYEQYF.

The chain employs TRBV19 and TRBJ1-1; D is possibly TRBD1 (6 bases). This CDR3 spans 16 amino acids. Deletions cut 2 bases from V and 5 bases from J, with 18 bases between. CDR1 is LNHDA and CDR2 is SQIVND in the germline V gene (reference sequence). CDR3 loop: CASSIFGQLRGTEAFF. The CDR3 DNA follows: TGTGCCAGTAGTATATTCGGGCAGCTTAGGGGGACTGAAGCTTTCTTT.

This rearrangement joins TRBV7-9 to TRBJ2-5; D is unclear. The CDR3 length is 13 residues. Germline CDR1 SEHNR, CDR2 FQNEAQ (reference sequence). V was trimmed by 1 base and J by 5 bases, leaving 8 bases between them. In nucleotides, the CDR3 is TGTGCCAGCAGCTTAGTCTTTTTGGAGACCCAGTACTTC. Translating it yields CASSLVFLETQYF.

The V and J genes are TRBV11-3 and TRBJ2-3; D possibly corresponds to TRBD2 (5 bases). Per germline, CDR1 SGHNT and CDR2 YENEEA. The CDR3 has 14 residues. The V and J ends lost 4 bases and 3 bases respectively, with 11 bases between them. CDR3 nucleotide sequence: TGTGCCAGCAGCTGGGGTCGGGGAACAGATACGCAGTATTTT. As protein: CASSWGRGTDTQYF.

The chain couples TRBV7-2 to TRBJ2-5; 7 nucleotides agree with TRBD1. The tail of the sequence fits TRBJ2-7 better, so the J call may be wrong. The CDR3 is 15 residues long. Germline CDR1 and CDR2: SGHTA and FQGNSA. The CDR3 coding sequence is TGTGCCAGCAGCCCACCGCAGGGGGTCTCCTACGAGCAGTACTTC. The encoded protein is CASSPPQGVSYEQYF.

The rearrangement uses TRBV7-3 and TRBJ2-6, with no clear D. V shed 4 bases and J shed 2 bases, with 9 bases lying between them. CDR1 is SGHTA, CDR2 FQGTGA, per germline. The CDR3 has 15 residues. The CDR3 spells CASSSNLPGANVLTF. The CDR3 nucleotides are TGTGCCAGCAGCTCCAACTTACCTGGGGCCAACGTCCTGACTTTC. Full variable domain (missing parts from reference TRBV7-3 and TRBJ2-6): GAGVSQTPSNKVTEKGKYVELRCDPISGHTALYWYRQSLGQGPEFLIYFQGTGAADDSGLPNDRFFAVRPEGSVSTLKIQRTERGDSAVYLCASSSNLPGANVLTFGAGSRLTVL.

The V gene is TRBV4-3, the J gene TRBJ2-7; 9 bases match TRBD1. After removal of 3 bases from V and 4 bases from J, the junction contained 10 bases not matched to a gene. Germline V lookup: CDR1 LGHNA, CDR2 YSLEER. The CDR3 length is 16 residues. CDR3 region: CASSHITGGFTYEQYF. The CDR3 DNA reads TGCGCCAGCAGCCACATTACAGGGGGCTTTACGTACGAGCAGTACTTC.

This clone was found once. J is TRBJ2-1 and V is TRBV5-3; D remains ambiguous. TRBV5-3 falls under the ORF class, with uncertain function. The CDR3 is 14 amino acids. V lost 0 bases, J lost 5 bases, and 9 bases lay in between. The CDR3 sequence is CARSLATYHNEQFF. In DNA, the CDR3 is TGTGCCAGAAGCTTGGCTACCTATCACAATGAGCAGTTCTTC.